Given below is one TCR beta chain in context. Antigen unknown. The entry originates in a study of graft-versus-host responses after intestinal transplantation. For the study at large: Among the recipients, transplants were multivisceral, liver-intestinal, or isolated intestinal. Anti-thymocyte globulin was used for induction in all recipients, who then took tacrolimus and steroids for roughly 3 years. Study-level results: Marrow from the recipient contained GvH clones, some of which had appeared first in ileum or blood. Association was observed between peak circulating GvH clone levels and early post-transplant HvG declines.

Profiling relied on immunoSEQ multiplex PCR, and the TCRdb table lists in-frame clones only, not all of them. The repertoire includes around 100,000 clones, roughly 93% of them detected once, and around 1% sits in the top ten. Germline V gene sequence: CDR1 SGHDN, CDR2 FVKESK. V gave up 4 bases and J gave up 0 bases; unmatched junction bases: 4. The CDR3 length is 16 residues. The rearrangement links TRBV14 to TRBJ2-3; 10 nucleotides align to TRBD2. The input for sequencing was unstimulated CD8+ T cells sorted from spleen or lymph node cells, taken before transplant. This clonotype was sampled from a human donor who was the organ donor for an intestinal transplant. CDR3 amino acids: CASSPQTSGSTDTQYF. The CDR3 DNA is TGTGCCAGCAGCCCACAGACTAGCGGGAGCACAGATACGCAGTATTTT. Full variable domain (rest looked up from reference TRBV14 and TRBJ2-3): EAGVTQFPSHSVIEKGQTVTLRCDPISGHDNLYWYRRVMGKEIKFLLHFVKESKQDESGMPNNRFLAERTGGTYSTLKVQPAELEDSGVYFCASSPQTSGSTDTQYFGPGTRLTVL.